One and the same sample provided the 10 T cell receptor beta chains below, sequenced in a study of blood T cells in healthy people across ages. Together with a sample-barcoded 5' primer, a J-beta primer mix was included in a second PCR lasting roughly 7 to 11 cycles. From the 5' RACE reads, TCRdb called clonotypes with MiXCR, one entry per CDR3 protein. The sample has some 760,000 distinct CDR3 sequences, just under 25% seen once. The sample also formed part of further work on T cells of mothers and their children.

Input material: blood. All receptors derive from a boy aged 5-17 years in good health.

J is TRBJ2-5 and V is TRBV20-1, with D hard to call. Between the trimmed V and J ends, which lost 2 bases and 3 bases, there was a span of 7 bases. CDR1 is DFQATT, CDR2 SNEGSKA, per germline (reference sequence). This CDR3 is built from 12 residues. The CDR3, as DNA: TGCAGTGCTAGACCCGGAGAAGAGACCCAGTACTTC. The encoded protein is CSARPGEETQYF.

The chain employs TRBV24-1 and TRBJ2-1; 13 bases fit TRBD2. Looked up from germline, CDR1 is KGHDR and CDR2 is SFDVKD. After removal of 4 bases from V and 13 bases from J, the junction contained 6 bases not matched to a gene. The CDR3 contains 14 residues. In nucleotides, the CDR3 is TGTGCCACCAGTGACGGACTAGCGGGGGTTTATCAGTTCTTC. Translation gives CATSDGLAGVYQFF.

The gene calls are TRBV6-2 or TRBV6-3 and TRBJ2-7; 7 nucleotides agree with TRBD1. The closer fit of TRBJ2-5 to the DNA end suggests the J call may be wrong. Germline V gene sequence: CDR1 MNHEY, CDR2 SVGEGT. There are 14 residues in the CDR3. DNA of the CDR3: TGTGCCAGCAGCGAAAGGGGACAGAAAGAGACCCAGTACTTC. As protein: CASSERGQKETQYF.

The CDR3 DNA follows: TGCAGCGTTTCCTCGTGGGGTACCTACAATGAGCAGTTCTTC. Its protein product is CSVSSWGTYNEQFF. The chain is built from TRBV29-1 and TRBJ2-1; D not certain. V was cut by 5 bases and J by 2 bases, with 13 bases left in between. The length of the CDR3 is 14 residues. Germline V gives CDR1 SQVTM, CDR2 ANQGSEA.

V usage is TRBV9 and J usage is TRBJ2-7; 9 bases match TRBD1. Germline CDR1 SGDLS, CDR2 YYNGEE. With 3 bases clipped from V and 3 bases from J, the junction kept 4 bases outside the gene matches. The CDR3 loop spans 14 amino acids. CDR3 DNA: TGTGCCAGCAGCGACGGGACAGGGAACTACGAGCAGTACTTC. Its translation is CASSDGTGNYEQYF.

With regard to this clonotype: Germline is not matched at one junction end, which may reflect a read error. J is TRBJ2-1 and V is TRBV7-7; 10 bases map to TRBD2. There are 16 residues in the CDR3. The germline V gene encodes CDR1 SSHAT and CDR2 FNYEAQ (reference sequence). The CDR3 DNA is TGTGCTAGCAGCCCCCTAGCGGGAGACGTTTACAATGAGCAGTTCTTC. The encoded protein is CASSPLAGDVYNEQFF.

The rearrangement links TRBV29-1 to TRBJ1-2; possible D gene TRBD1, 6 bases. CDR3 length equals 12 residues. The V end lost 6 bases, the J end lost 8 bases, and 16 bases lay between the germline ends. Germline assignment: CDR1 SQVTM and CDR2 ANQGSEA. CDR3 bases: TGCAGCGTCGCCAACAGGGAGGGAGGCTACACCTTC. This gives the protein CSVANREGGYTF.

V is TRBV6-1 and J is TRBJ2-4, with 12 bases fitting TRBD2. Germline CDR1 and CDR2: MNHNS and SASEGT. The CDR3 totals 17 residues. V dropped 5 bases and J dropped 7; count of bases not matched to a gene: 12. This CDR3 is CASSPPGTSGRGNIQYF. CDR3 bases: TGTGCCAGCAGTCCCCCCGGGACTAGCGGGCGAGGGAACATTCAGTACTTC.

Ten or more counts support this clonotype. The J gene is TRBJ2-3, the V gene TRBV3-1; D remains unclear. The CDR3 runs 13 residues. CDR1 and CDR2 (germline): LGHDT, YNNKEL (reference sequence). Trimming removed 0 bases from V and 3 bases from J, with 4 bases in between. Written as DNA, the CDR3 is TGTGCCAGCAGCCAAGAATTGACAGATACGCAGTATTTT. Its protein product is CASSQELTDTQYF.

The V and J genes are TRBV4-3 and TRBJ2-3; TRBD2 agrees at 9 bases. J gave up 0 bases and V 0 bases, and 13 bases lay outside the gene matches. The CDR3 has 20 amino acids. CDR1 is LGHNA, CDR2 YSLEER, per germline. The CDR3 nucleotides read TGCGCCAGCAGCCAAGACTCGCCACGGTGGCTAGCGGGGAGCACAGATACGCAGTATTTT. It encodes CASSQDSPRWLAGSTDTQYF.